A single sample is the source of the 18 T cell receptor beta chains below, sequenced in a study of T cells after yellow fever vaccination. TCRdb re-called the 5' RACE reads through MiXCR, storing one row per CDR3 protein. Found here are more than 300,000 distinct CDR3 sequences, around 10% of them singletons; the top ten hold over 3%. The sequencing used CD4+ T cells sorted from PBMCs, collected 45 days after the yellow fever booster vaccination. Receptors originate from a man younger than 35 who received the YFV17D yellow fever vaccine.

This clonotype was counted a few times. Written as DNA, the CDR3 is TGTGCCAGCAGCTTGGGGATCAGGACGAGCTCTGGGGCCAACGTCCTGACTTTC. Protein: CASSLGIRTSSGANVLTF. The chain joins TRBV5-6 to TRBJ2-6; D not certain. Looked up from germline, CDR1 is SGHDT and CDR2 is YYEEEE. This CDR3 is 18 amino acids long. V gave up 0 bases and J gave up 0 bases, with 13 bases separating them. The full variable domain, with the rest looked up from reference TRBV5-6 and TRBJ2-6, is DAGVTQSPTHLIKTRGQQVTLRCSPKSGHDTVSWYQQALGQGPQFIFQYYEEEERQRGNFPDRFSGHQFPNYSSELNVNALLLGDSALYLCASSLGIRTSSGANVLTFGAGSRLTVL.

This clonotype was detected only a few times. The chain is built from TRBV15 and TRBJ1-2; the D is unclear. CDR1 and CDR2 from the germline V gene are LNHNV and YYDKDF (reference sequence). Trimming stripped 5 bases from V and 3 bases from J, with 13 bases between. The CDR3 consists of 14 residues. The CDR3 region is CATSVLGLDYGYTF. The CDR3 DNA sequence: TGTGCCACCAGCGTCTTGGGCCTGGACTATGGCTACACCTTC.

This clonotype was detected many times. V and J are TRBV4-3 and TRBJ2-2; the match to TRBD1 covers 10 bases. The germline gives CDR1 LGHNA, CDR2 YSLEER. The CDR3 covers 14 residues. The ends lost 4 bases at V and 7 bases at J; junction bases unmatched: 3. This chain's CDR3 is CASSPDRGSGELFF. The CDR3 DNA reads as TGCGCCAGCAGCCCGGACAGGGGGAGCGGGGAGCTGTTTTTT.

This clonotype was counted a few times. This chain uses TRBV11-2 with TRBJ2-1; 10 bases line up with TRBD2. The CDR3 runs 15 residues. V was clipped by 4 bases and J by 6 bases; unmatched bases: 6. CDR1 and CDR2 from the germline V gene are SGHAT and FQNNGV. In nucleotides, the CDR3 is TGTGCCAGCAGCTCCCAGCGGGGGGGTTTCAATGAGCAGTTCTTC. Its protein is CASSSQRGGFNEQFF.

This clonotype showed up many times. The chain is built from TRBV20-1 and TRBJ1-1; perhaps TRBD1 as D (5 bases). V was cut by 0 bases and J by 3 bases, with 14 bases left in between. This CDR3 comprises 15 residues. CDR1 and CDR2 (germline): DFQATT, SNEGSKA (reference sequence). CDR3: CSARDPQGSYTEAFF. CDR3 DNA: TGCAGTGCTAGAGATCCGCAGGGTTCGTACACTGAAGCTTTCTTT.

The table lists this clonotype with many counts. The V and J genes are TRBV7-9 and TRBJ2-1; no clear D. CDR3 length: 15 amino acids. The ends were cut back, 2 bases at V and 4 bases at J, with 12 bases in the middle. Germline V CDR1 and CDR2: SEHNR, FQNEAQ (reference sequence). The CDR3 region has the DNA TGTGCCAGCAGCTTAACCCGACTGGGATACAATGAGCAGTTCTTC. Encoded protein: CASSLTRLGYNEQFF.

This clonotype was picked up many times. The chain uses TRBV4-1 and TRBJ2-3; D remains unclear. The CDR3 has 14 amino acids. V was trimmed by 2 bases and J by 5 bases, leaving 11 bases between them. CDR1 MGHRA and CDR2 YSYEKL come from the germline V gene. CDR3 DNA sequence: TGCGCCAGCAGCCAATACAGCGTGGGAGATACGCAGTATTTT. The encoded protein is CASSQYSVGDTQYF.

This clonotype was observed a handful of times. V gene TRBV6-4 combines with J gene TRBJ1-2; 8 bases match TRBD1. The CDR3 covers 14 residues. Germline CDR1 MRHNA, CDR2 SNTAGT. V trimming: 3 bases; J trimming: 8 bases; junction bases outside the gene matches: 8. CDR3 DNA sequence: TGTGCCAGCAGTGATCAAGGACAGGGTGGGGGCTACACCTTC. This codes for CASSDQGQGGGYTF.

The chain carries TRBV5-1 and TRBJ2-3, with 8 positions matching TRBD2. The ends lost 3 bases at V and 3 bases at J; junction bases unmatched: 9. The CDR3 extends over 16 amino acids. Germline CDR1 is SGHRS and CDR2 is YFSETQ. The CDR3 loop reads CASSSVGTSLTDTQYF. The CDR3 coding sequence is TGCGCCAGCAGCTCTGTCGGGACTAGTTTGACAGATACGCAGTATTTT.

The gene calls are TRBV12-3 or TRBV12-4 and TRBJ1-5, with a tentative D call TRBD1 (5 bases). CDR3 size: 14 residues. V was cut by 5 bases and J by 7 bases, with 15 bases left in between. CDR3 residues: CASSQQGLEQPQHF. The CDR3 DNA follows: TGTGCCAGCAGTCAGCAGGGTTTGGAACAGCCCCAGCATTTT.

The CDR3, as DNA: TGTGCCAGCAGTCCCGGGCCTTACTATGGCTACACCTTC. Residues: CASSPGPYYGYTF. The chain recombines TRBV28 with TRBJ1-2; no reliable D call. CDR1 and CDR2 from the germline V gene are MDHEN and SYDVKM. Trimming removed 5 bases from V and 3 bases from J, with 10 bases in between. The CDR3 is 13 amino acids.

V and J are TRBV24-1 and TRBJ2-7, with TRBD1 matching 8 bases. CDR1 is KGHDR, CDR2 SFDVKD, per germline. With 10 bases clipped from V and 1 base from J, the junction kept 8 bases outside the gene matches. The CDR3 loop spans 14 amino acids. The CDR3 here is CATAGTGESYEQYF. The CDR3 nucleotides read TGTGCCACTGCAGGGACAGGAGAGTCCTACGAGCAGTACTTC.

This rearrangement joins TRBV9 to TRBJ2-3, with a possible D match to TRBD1 (8 bases). CDR3 length equals 15 residues. Looked up from germline, CDR1 is SGDLS and CDR2 is YYNGEE. The V gene lost 6 bases and the J gene lost 2 bases, with 16 bases spanning the gap. CDR3 nucleotide sequence: TGTGCCAGCAATCAACAGGGGGGGTACACAGATACGCAGTATTTT. Translation: CASNQQGGYTDTQYF. The whole variable domain, remainder taken from reference TRBV9 and TRBJ2-3, is DSGVTQTPKHLITATGQRVTLRCSPRSGDLSVYWYQQSLDQGLQFLIQYYNGEERAKGNILERFSAQQFPDLHSELNLSSLELGDSALYFCASNQQGGYTDTQYFGPGTRLTVL.

A few counts support this clonotype. The chain recombines TRBV15 with TRBJ2-5, with D unclear. This CDR3 has 13 residues. Germline lookup yields CDR1 LNHNV and CDR2 YYDKDF (reference sequence). Trimming shortened V by 1 base and J by 3 bases, and 6 bases separated the two germline ends. The CDR3 protein is CATSRVFKETQYF. CDR3 DNA: TGTGCCACCAGCAGAGTCTTCAAAGAGACCCAGTACTTC. Full variable domain (missing parts from reference TRBV15 and TRBJ2-5): DAMVIQNPRYQVTQFGKPVTLSCSQTLNHNVMYWYQQKSSQAPKLLFHYYDKDFNNEADTPDNFQSRRPNTSFCFLDIRSPGLGDTAMYLCATSRVFKETQYFGPGTRLLVL.

This clonotype was seen a handful of times. CDR3 loop: CASSPSSGQGETQYF. CDR3 nucleotide sequence: TGTGCCAGCAGCCCCTCGTCGGGACAGGGGGAGACCCAGTACTTC. The chain is built from TRBV4-2 and TRBJ2-5, with 10 bases fitting TRBD1. The CDR3 has 15 amino acids. The germline CDR1 and CDR2 sequences are LGHNA and YNFKEQ. J lost 5 bases, V lost 4 bases, and 7 bases had no gene match.

The J gene is TRBJ1-6, the V gene TRBV5-1; 8 positions match TRBD1. Germline CDR1 is SGHRS and CDR2 is YFSETQ. The CDR3 loop spans 15 amino acids. The trim removed 4 bases at V and 3 bases at J, leaving 3 bases unmatched. The CDR3 bases are TGCGCCAGCAGCATAGGGACAGGCTATAATTCACCCCTCCACTTT. This codes for CASSIGTGYNSPLHF.

The chain couples TRBV30 to TRBJ1-5, with D tentatively TRBD1 (6 bases). The CDR3 consists of 12 residues. Germline V gene sequence: CDR1 GTSNPN, CDR2 SVGIG (reference sequence). Trimming stripped 1 base from V and 5 bases from J, with 6 bases between. The DNA of the CDR3 is TGTGCCTGGAGTGCAGGGGATCAGCCCCAGCATTTT. Its translation: CAWSAGDQPQHF.

The chain uses TRBV15 and TRBJ2-3, with D possibly TRBD2 on 6 matching bases. With 5 bases removed from V and 3 bases from J, the gap between germline ends came to 15 bases. From germline, CDR1 is LNHNV and CDR2 YYDKDF (reference sequence). The CDR3 is made up of 15 amino acids. The CDR3 reads CATSEGGVKTDTQYF. The CDR3 coding sequence is TGTGCCACCAGCGAAGGAGGGGTTAAGACAGATACGCAGTATTTT.